The rows below give T cell receptor beta chains drawn from one sample of a study of cytomegalovirus exposure and HLA in healthy donors. The table came from immunoSEQ multiplex PCR; TCRdb's copy has only in-frame clones and leaves some out. The sample lists 130,000 to 150,000 clones, more than 75% occurring once. What was sequenced was PBMCs. The source of these receptors is a male donor in good health and CMV-seronegative. Each CDR3 is given with its conserved first and last residue. Each record gives: J gene, clone size, D gene, V gene, CDR3 DNA, CDR3 protein. A D gene is named only where the DNA matches it firmly. Rows may omit the clone size; those that give it use once, few, many or a size class.

TRBJ1-2,.,.,TRBV6-5,TGTGCCAGCAGTAGAAGCCGAATATATGGCTACACCTTC,CASSRSRIYGYTF
TRBJ2-5,.,TRBD1,TRBV7-2,TGTGCCAGCAGCCCCGGGACAGTAACCCAAGAGACCCAGTACTTC,CASSPGTVTQETQYF
TRBJ1-2,.,.,TRBV28,TGTGCCAGCAGCCGAGGTAGGGGCTACACCTTC,CASSRGRGYTF
TRBJ1-2,.,.,TRBV5-4,TGTGCCAGCAGCTTGGTTGGGGGGGGTGGCTACACCTTC,CASSLVGGGGYTF
TRBJ2-7,.,.,TRBV6-5,TGTGCCATCAGTGAGTCGAGCCCCGCGGTTCAGTACTTC,CAISESSPAVQYF
TRBJ1-6,.,.,TRBV7-2,TGTGCCAGCAGCTTGGACCGGGGGTTTTCACCCCTCCACTTT,CASSLDRGFSPLHF
TRBJ1-5,few,.,TRBV2,TGTGCCAGCAGTGACCTCCAGTGGAGGACCGTTTATAGCAATCAGCCCCAGCATTTT,CASSDLQWRTVYSNQPQHF
TRBJ2-5,.,.,TRBV6-5,TGTGCCACCGTCGGGGACCAAGAGACCCAGTACTTC,CATVGDQETQYF
TRBJ1-1,.,TRBD1,TRBV6-5,TGTGCCAGCAGTTATCCAGGACAGGGAAACACTGAAGCTTTCTTT,CASSYPGQGNTEAFF
TRBJ2-5,.,.,TRBV14,TGTGCCAGCAGCCCGGGACTTGTCCCTCAAGAGACCCAGTACTTC,CASSPGLVPQETQYF
TRBJ1-2,.,.,TRBV18,TGTGCCAGCTCAGAGGGCATCCTCTATGGCTACACCTTC,CASSEGILYGYTF
TRBJ1-1,.,TRBD1,TRBV11-1,TGTGCCAGCAGCTTTACAGGGGGCAGGACTGAAGCTTTCTTT,CASSFTGGRTEAFF
TRBJ2-5,.,.,TRBV5-1,TGCGCCAGCAATTTCGGAGAGACCCAGTACTTC,CASNFGETQYF
TRBJ2-3,.,TRBD2,TRBV7-9,TGTGCCAGCAGTCATGCTAGCGGGGGGCCGGATACGCAGTATTTT,CASSHASGGPDTQYF
TRBJ1-2,.,.,TRBV6-5,TGTGCCAGCAGGCAGGGGCTCTATGGCTACACCTTC,CASRQGLYGYTF
TRBJ1-1,.,.,TRBV30,TGTGCCTGGGAACTACAGGGGAACACTGAAGCTTTCTTT,CAWELQGNTEAFF
TRBJ1-5,.,TRBD1,TRBV7-9,TGTGCCAGCAGCCCGGACAGGGGGGTTTACAATCAGCCCCAGCATTTT,CASSPDRGVYNQPQHF
TRBJ2-7,once,.,TRBV7-2,TGTGCCAGCAAAAACTTCGGGGCCTACGAGCAGTACTTC,CASKNFGAYEQYF
TRBJ2-7,.,.,TRBV27,TGTGCCAGCAGTTTGAGGCAGCCCAGCTCCTACGAGCAGTACTTC,CASSLRQPSSYEQYF
TRBJ1-5,.,.,TRBV29-1,TGCAGCGCCCGCGTTGGGGGGATAAATCAGCCCCAGCATTTT,CSARVGGINQPQHF
TRBJ2-5,.,TRBD2,TRBV7-2,TGTGCCAGCAGCTTAGCGTCTAGCGGGGGTAAAGAGACCCAGTACTTC,CASSLASSGGKETQYF
TRBJ2-7,.,TRBD2,TRBV30,TGTGCCTGGAGTGCTGTCGGGGGGATCCCACTCGAGCAGTACTTC,CAWSAVGGIPLEQYF
TRBJ2-7,.,.,TRBV5-6,TGTGCCAGCAGCTTAATACAAAGCTACGAGCAGTACTTC,CASSLIQSYEQYF
TRBJ1-5,once,.,TRBV19,TGTGCCAGCAATTTGGGGGGGGATCAGCCCCAGCATTTT,CASNLGGDQPQHF
TRBJ1-6,few,TRBD1,TRBV5-1,TGCGCCAGCAGTGAGGGACAGGGAGATTCACCCCTCCACTTT,CASSEGQGDSPLHF
TRBJ2-5,.,.,TRBV7-9,TGTGCCAGCAGCCCCACCCTACGGGGTGGTAAAGAGACCCAGTACTTC,CASSPTLRGGKETQYF
TRBJ1-2,.,TRBD1,TRBV5-5,TGTGCCAGCAGCTTGGCCGCGACAGGGCCGGGCATCTTC,CASSLAATGPGIF